This TCR beta chain was recorded in a study of T cell responses to AZD1222 COVID-19 vaccine. Study-wide findings and caveats: An increase in Spike-specific TCR breadth and depth was observed after two AZD1222 doses. Females made up more of the donors, who were largely white British, and clonal diversity may have come out too low. Every sample of the repertoires postdated the peak T cell response. Just 5 to 7 AZD1222 recipients were seropositive at baseline.

Data came from immunoSEQ multiplex PCR; TCRdb stores just in-frame clones and leaves some out. Of 120,000 to 150,000 clones detected, more than 70% appear once; the ten largest clones hold 3% to 3.5%. On this clone itself: Its cognate antigen is unknown.

The CDR3 is 12 residues long. Trimming removed 4 bases at V and 3 bases at J, with 3 bases between. Germline values: CDR1 KGHDR, CDR2 SFDVKD. The chain couples TRBV24-1 to TRBJ2-1; D is undetermined. The receptor was derived from an adult in good health. Sequenced here: peripheral blood, sampled on day 0 of MenACWY control vaccination. The CDR3 DNA reads TGTGCCACCAGTGACCTCTACAATGAGCAGTTCTTC. Translated: CATSDLYNEQFF.